This is a list of T cell receptor beta chains from one sample in a study of CD8+ T cells in alopecia areata. The method was immunoSEQ multiplex PCR; TCRdb's version includes in-frame clones alone and lacks a portion of them. The sample shows about 200,000 clones, roughly 50% of them seen only once. What was sequenced was CD8+ T cells sorted from blood. These TCRs come from a human donor in good health. Both conserved end residues are part of each CDR3. The order of the fields is V gene, D gene, clone size, J gene, CDR3 protein. D genes are given only for firm matches. The size field is filled for only some rows; it gives once, few, many or a size class.

TRBV19	.	few	TRBJ2-3	CASSMGTRTTDTQYF
TRBV6-4	.	few	TRBJ1-1	CASSLNVNTEAFF
TRBV7-8	.	.	TRBJ2-3	CASSFRDSRNTQYF
TRBV12-5	TRBD1	.	TRBJ1-2	CASGDQGGEGYTF
TRBV13	.	.	TRBJ1-2	CASSYGAASYGYTF
TRBV12-5	.	few	TRBJ1-2	CASGLVPPDGYTF
TRBV5-1	TRBD1	few	TRBJ1-3	CASSSTGENTIYF
TRBV29-1	.	.	TRBJ2-2	CSVYSTGELFF
TRBV6-5	.	.	TRBJ2-7	CASRRRVTYEQYF
TRBV11-2	.	few	TRBJ2-3	CASSLVPSTDTQYF
TRBV5-1	.	.	TRBJ2-1	CASSLASYINEQFF
TRBV7-2	TRBD1	few	TRBJ2-5	CASSFGTGEETQYF
TRBV12-5	.	few	TRBJ2-4	CASGLWEAKNIQYF
TRBV2	TRBD1	.	TRBJ1-5	CASSDWAGGIRQPQHF
TRBV4-2	.	.	TRBJ2-7	CASSVREANEQYF
TRBV10-2	.	.	TRBJ1-2	CASSDWGNGYTF
TRBV7-9	.	.	TRBJ2-3	CASSSEDTQYF
TRBV6-6	.	.	TRBJ1-1	CASTLNTEAFF
TRBV27	TRBD2	.	TRBJ2-3	CASSLLVSGGRTDTQYF
TRBV15	.	few	TRBJ1-2	CATSRDRVGGYYGYTF